This T cell receptor beta chain was sequenced during a study of graft-versus-host responses after intestinal transplantation. The CDR3 is 15 amino acids. From germline, CDR1 is LGHNA and CDR2 YNFKEQ. V was trimmed by 1 base and J by 2 bases, leaving 9 bases between them. Only in-frame clones appear in the TCRdb table, and some are missing; sequencing was by immunoSEQ multiplex PCR. This table has approximately 12,000 clones, less than 40% appearing once. The sample holds a few counts of this clone. Co-plated with around 200,000 CFSE-labeled responder cells were around 200,000 irradiated, violet-dye-labeled stimulator cells.

This TCR was recovered from a human patient who received an intestinal transplant. The chain carries TRBV4-2 and TRBJ2-4, with D uncertain. Specimen: alloreactive CD8+ T cells from a mixed lymphocyte reaction culture, collected before intestinal transplant. Specified subset: CFSE-low proliferating T cells sorted from roughly six-day pre-transplant mixed lymphocyte reaction (GvH or HvG direction). For the CDR3, the DNA is TGTGCCAGCAGCCAAGTGTGGTATTCCAAAAACATTCAGTACTTC. It translates to CASSQVWYSKNIQYF.